This T cell receptor beta chain is drawn from a study of blood T cell repertoires in COVID-19. Study summary: Both acute and convalescent COVID-19 samples were obtained from the United States, Italy and Spain. Sample material is recorded as cDNA or gDNA derived from T cells, B-cell-depleted T cells, or PBMCs.

Authors' data handling: Reference gene primer amplification gave estimated nucleated cell counts. TCRdb's copy holds only in-frame clones and misses some; the assay was immunoSEQ multiplex PCR. V and J calls plus clone size are reproduced from that table; the DNA served to infer D and trimming. The sample includes 120,000 or so clones, about 70% of them seen just once. Looked up from germline, CDR1 is MNHEY and CDR2 is SVGAGI. V was clipped by 0 bases and J by 1 base, with 11 bases between them. The CDR3 is 16 residues long. The sequence derives from an older woman with acute or convalescent COVID-19. V is TRBV6-5 and J is TRBJ2-3; D is uncertain. Sequences were obtained from peripheral blood. CDR3: CASSYSIPPGTDTQYF. In nucleotides, the CDR3 is TGTGCCAGCAGTTACTCGATCCCCCCGGGCACAGATACGCAGTATTTT.